This TCR beta chain was retrieved from a study of cytomegalovirus exposure and HLA in healthy donors. PCR used 60 Vbeta primers and 13 Jbeta primers. Sequenced by immunoSEQ multiplex PCR; TCRdb stores in-frame clones only, minus some. The table lists 70,000 to 90,000 clones, 63% of them singletons. The CDR3 extends over 12 amino acids. Looked up from germline, CDR1 is SNHLY and CDR2 is FYNNEI. Sequences were obtained from PBMCs. The clonotype was recovered from a woman aged 40 to 55 in good health and CMV-seropositive. The rearrangement links TRBV2 to TRBJ2-5, with D perhaps TRBD2 (5 bases). The J call may not be correct, given that the DNA end is closer to TRBJ2-7. CDR3 in DNA: TGTGCCAGCAGGAAGGACTCCCGCGAGCAGTACTTC. Encoded protein: CASRKDSREQYF.